This T cell receptor (beta chain) was observed in a study of blood T cell repertoires in COVID-19. Study-wide context: PBMCs, B-cell-depleted T cells, or T cells provided the cDNA or gDNA that made up the material.

The V gene's germline CDR1 is SGDLS and CDR2 YYNGEE. V was pared by 4 bases and J by 3 bases, with 9 bases of the junction left unmatched. This CDR3 is built from 16 residues. Under the authors' procedure: By means of reference gene primer amplification, nucleated cell counts were estimated. The method was immunoSEQ multiplex PCR; TCRdb's version includes in-frame clones alone and lacks a portion of them. That table furnishes V, J and clone size, whereas the DNA furnished D and trimming. The table includes hundreds of thousands of clones, less than 90% detected once. This TCR came from a man aged 25 to 40 with active or convalescent COVID-19. Sequences were obtained from peripheral blood. The chain uses TRBV9 and TRBJ1-3; 8 nucleotides match TRBD1. The CDR3 loop reads CASSIRTGWNGNTIYF. The DNA for the CDR3 is TGTGCCAGCAGCATTCGGACAGGGTGGAATGGAAACACCATATATTTT.